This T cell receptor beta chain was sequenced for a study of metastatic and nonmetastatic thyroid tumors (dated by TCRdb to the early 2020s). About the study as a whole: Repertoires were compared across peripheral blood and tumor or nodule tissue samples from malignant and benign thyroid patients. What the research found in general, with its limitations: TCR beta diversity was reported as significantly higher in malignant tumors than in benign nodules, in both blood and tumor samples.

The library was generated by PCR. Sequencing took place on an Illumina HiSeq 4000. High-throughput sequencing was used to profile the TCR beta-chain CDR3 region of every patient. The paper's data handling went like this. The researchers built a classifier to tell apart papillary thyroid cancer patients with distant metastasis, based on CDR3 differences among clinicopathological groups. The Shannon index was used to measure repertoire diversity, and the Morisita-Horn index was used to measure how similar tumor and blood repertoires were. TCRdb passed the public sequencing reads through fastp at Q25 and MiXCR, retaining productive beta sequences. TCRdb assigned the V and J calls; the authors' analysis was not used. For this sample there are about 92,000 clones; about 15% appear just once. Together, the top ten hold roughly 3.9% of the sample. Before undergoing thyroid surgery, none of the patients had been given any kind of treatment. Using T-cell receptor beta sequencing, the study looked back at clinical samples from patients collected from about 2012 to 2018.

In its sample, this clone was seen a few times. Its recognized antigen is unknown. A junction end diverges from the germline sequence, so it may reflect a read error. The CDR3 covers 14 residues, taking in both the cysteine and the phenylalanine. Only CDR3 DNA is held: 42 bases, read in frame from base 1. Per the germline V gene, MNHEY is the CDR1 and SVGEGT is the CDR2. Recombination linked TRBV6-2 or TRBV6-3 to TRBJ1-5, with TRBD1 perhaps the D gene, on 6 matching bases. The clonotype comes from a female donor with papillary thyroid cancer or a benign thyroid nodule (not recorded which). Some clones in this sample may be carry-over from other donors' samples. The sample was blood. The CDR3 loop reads CAIETGTGNQPQHF. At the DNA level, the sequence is TGTGCCATCGAAACAGGGACGGGCAATCAGCCCCAGCATTTC.